One and the same sample provided the 21 T cell receptor beta chains below, sequenced in a study of T cell responses to AZD1222 COVID-19 vaccine. The table came from immunoSEQ multiplex PCR; TCRdb's copy has only in-frame clones and leaves some out. The table shows approximately 84,000 clones, with 89% occurring only once. Sequencing used peripheral blood, obtained on day 0 of AZD1222 vaccination. These receptors originate from an adult in good health.

A single count supports this clone. V is TRBV4-1 and J is TRBJ2-7; D is possibly TRBD1 (6 bases). Trimming shortened V by 2 bases and J by 2 bases, and 10 bases separated the two germline ends. Germline V gene data show CDR1 as MGHRA and CDR2 as YSYEKL. The CDR3 consists of 14 residues. The CDR3 coding sequence is TGCGCCAGCAGCCAACAGGGGATCGCCTACGAGCAGTACTTC. Its protein is CASSQQGIAYEQYF.

The chain uses TRBV14 and TRBJ2-2; D is ambiguous. From germline, CDR1 is SGHDN and CDR2 FVKESK. The CDR3 loop spans 12 amino acids. The V end lost 2 bases, the J end lost 6 bases, and 4 bases lay between the germline ends. CDR3 bases: TGTGCCAGCAGCCAAATTTCCGGGGAGCTGTTTTTT. Translating it yields CASSQISGELFF. Using reference TRBV14 and TRBJ2-2 for the parts outside the CDR3, the full variable domain is EAGVTQFPSHSVIEKGQTVTLRCDPISGHDNLYWYRRVMGKEIKFLLHFVKESKQDESGMPNNRFLAERTGGTYSTLKVQPAELEDSGVYFCASSQISGELFFGEGSRLTVL.

The CDR3 DNA follows: TGTGCCAGCAGTTTGGGACAGTCGTGGGGACCCCAGCATTTT. Its protein product is CASSLGQSWGPQHF. The chain carries TRBV27 and TRBJ1-5, with 7 bases matching TRBD1. The CDR3 has 14 residues. CDR1 is MNHEY, CDR2 SMNVEV, per germline (reference sequence). V shed 3 bases and J 10 bases; nucleotides not matched to a gene: 9.

The rearrangement joins TRBV11-1 to TRBJ2-7; D is perhaps TRBD1 (6 bases). V shed 1 base and J shed 0 bases, with 13 bases lying between them. This CDR3 has 16 amino acids. Germline values: CDR1 SGHAT, CDR2 FQDESV (reference sequence). The CDR3 sequence is CASSLDLGALSYEQYF. CDR3 nucleotide sequence: TGTGCCAGCAGCTTAGATCTGGGGGCCCTCTCCTACGAGCAGTACTTC.

The chain couples TRBV5-5 to TRBJ1-1; D call uncertain. The V gene's germline CDR1 is SGHKS and CDR2 YYEKEE (reference sequence). V was pared by 1 base and J by 1 base, with 5 bases between. The CDR3 covers 13 residues. CDR3 amino acids: CASSLNRNTEAFF. CDR3 sequence (DNA): TGTGCCAGCAGCTTGAACAGGAACACTGAAGCTTTCTTT.

This chain links TRBV29-1 with TRBJ1-1, with a possible D match to TRBD1 (5 bases). Germline V lookup: CDR1 SQVTM, CDR2 ANQGSEA. V lost 6 bases and J 2 bases, leaving 13 bases between the germline ends. The CDR3 runs to 13 residues. CDR3 sequence: CSVGAGSNTEAFF. DNA of the CDR3: TGCAGCGTCGGGGCGGGTTCTAACACTGAAGCTTTCTTT.

This sequence joins TRBV2 and TRBJ2-5; the match to TRBD2 covers 13 bases. This CDR3 has 18 residues. Germline V gene data show CDR1 as SNHLY and CDR2 as FYNNEI. Unmatched junction bases numbered 11, after V lost 2 bases and J lost 5 bases. CDR3: CASSEISRTSGGGETQYF. For the CDR3, the DNA is TGTGCCAGCAGTGAAATCAGCCGTACTAGCGGGGGGGGCGAGACCCAGTACTTC. The variable domain in full, completed from reference TRBV2 and TRBJ2-5, reads EPEVTQTPSHQVTQMGQEVILRCVPISNHLYFYWYRQILGQKVEFLVSFYNNEISEKSEIFDDQFSVERPDGSNFTLKIRSTKLEDSAMYFCASSEISRTSGGGETQYFGPGTRLLVL.

This clone was observed a single time. The chain is built from TRBV5-1 and TRBJ1-1; D might be TRBD1 (6 bases). Germline CDR1 reads SGHRS; CDR2 reads YFSETQ. V lost 3 bases to trimming and J lost 4 bases, with 13 bases between them. This CDR3 contains 14 residues. CDR3: CASSSNTGSTEAFF. The DNA for the CDR3 is TGCGCCAGCAGCTCTAATACAGGGTCCACTGAAGCTTTCTTT. The full variable domain, its missing parts supplied by reference TRBV5-1 and TRBJ1-1, is KAGVTQTPRYLIKTRGQQVTLSCSPISGHRSVSWYQQTPGQGLQFLFEYFSETQRNKGNFPGRFSGRQFSNSRSEMNVSTLELGDSALYLCASSSNTGSTEAFFGQGTRLTVV.

V is TRBV5-1 and J is TRBJ2-3; D is perhaps TRBD1 (5 bases). The V gene lost 2 bases and the J gene lost 1 base, with 11 bases spanning the gap. Germline V gene sequence: CDR1 SGHRS, CDR2 YFSETQ. This CDR3 region has 15 residues. CDR3 bases: TGCGCCAGCAGCTTTGGGGCGGTGGGCACAGATACGCAGTATTTT. It translates to CASSFGAVGTDTQYF.

Turning to this clone: An end of the junction differs from the germline gene, which may be a read error. The chain carries TRBV9 and TRBJ2-1; 9 nucleotides align to TRBD2. This CDR3 has 14 residues. CDR1 is SGDLS, CDR2 YYNGEE, per germline. The CDR3 coding sequence is TGTGCCAGCAGTGTAGGTAGCGGGGGAAATGAGCAGTTCTTC. This sequence encodes CASSVGSGGNEQFF.

The gene calls are TRBV6-5 and TRBJ1-6, with TRBD1 as a possible D gene (5 bases). Germline V lookup: CDR1 MNHEY, CDR2 SVGAGI. This CDR3 region has 14 residues. The V gene lost 6 bases and the J gene lost 6 bases, with 12 bases spanning the gap. Written as DNA, the CDR3 is TGTGCCAGCAGCACGGGACGGAGTAATTCACCCCTCCACTTT. Protein product: CASSTGRSNSPLHF.

The genes are TRBV30 and TRBJ2-1, with TRBD2 identical over 8 bases. From germline, CDR1 is GTSNPN and CDR2 SVGIG (reference sequence). The ends lost 5 bases at V and 4 bases at J; junction bases unmatched: 7. The CDR3 contains 14 residues. CDR3 bases: TGTGCCTGGCATGCGGGGGGTCCTTACAATGAGCAGTTCTTC. This translates into CAWHAGGPYNEQFF.

The rearrangement links TRBV4-2 to TRBJ2-3; D ambiguous. CDR1 LGHNA and CDR2 YNFKEQ come from the germline V gene. The CDR3 loop spans 13 amino acids. V was clipped by 5 bases and J by 5 bases, with 11 bases between them. The CDR3 nucleotides read TGTGCCAGCAGCTCTAGGGTAGGAGATACGCAGTATTTT. Translated, it gives CASSSRVGDTQYF.

The rearrangement uses TRBV5-4 and TRBJ2-2, with D perhaps TRBD1 (6 bases). The germline CDR1 and CDR2 sequences are SGHNT and YYREEE (reference sequence). CDR3 length: 16 amino acids. The V gene lost 3 bases and the J gene lost 1 base, with 13 bases spanning the gap. The CDR3: CASSSVGARNTGELFF. The CDR3 nucleotides are TGTGCCAGCAGCTCCGTGGGGGCGCGGAACACCGGGGAGCTGTTTTTT.

The V and J genes are TRBV9 and TRBJ2-7, with no clear D. The CDR3 sequence is 13 residues long. V lost 3 bases and J 6 bases, leaving 13 bases between the germline ends. Germline loops: CDR1 SGDLS, CDR2 YYNGEE. The CDR3 nucleotides read TGTGCCAGCAGCGGAAGGGTCACAAGCGAGCAGTACTTC. Its protein is CASSGRVTSEQYF.

This chain uses TRBV4-3 with TRBJ2-7, with D possibly TRBD2 on 6 matching bases. Looked up from germline, CDR1 is LGHNA and CDR2 is YSLEER. CDR3 length: 16 residues. Trimming removed 0 bases at V and 9 bases at J, with 21 bases between. CDR3 nucleotides: TGCGCCAGCAGCCAAGATTCTGGAGGGGAGAGAGTTGGGCAGTACTTC. This gives the protein CASSQDSGGERVGQYF.

This chain uses TRBV7-3 with TRBJ1-3; the D is unclear. CDR1 and CDR2 (germline): SGHTA, FQGTGA. V lost 4 bases and J 0 bases, leaving 7 bases between the germline ends. This CDR3 region has 14 residues. The DNA of the CDR3 is TGTGCCAGCAGCTCCGGGGACTCTGGAAACACCATATATTTT. This sequence encodes CASSSGDSGNTIYF.

With regard to this clone: One end of the junction varies from germline; a read error may be responsible. The chain carries TRBV6-5 and TRBJ1-3; D not certain. CDR1 and CDR2 from the germline V gene are MNHEY and SVGAGI. The CDR3 contains 14 residues. The CDR3 loop is CASSYEGFGHTIYF. CDR3 bases: TGTGCCAGCAGTTACGAAGGGTTTGGACACACCATATATTTT.

The V call is TRBV24-1, the J call TRBJ2-3, with 8 bases matching TRBD1. The germline V gene has CDR1 KGHDR and CDR2 SFDVKD. With 6 bases clipped from V and 7 bases from J, the junction kept 14 bases outside the gene matches. The CDR3 extends over 16 amino acids. The CDR3 loop is CATSNSKQGVKNTQYF. The CDR3 DNA follows: TGTGCCACCAGTAATTCAAAACAGGGGGTGAAAAATACGCAGTATTTT.

The CDR3 nucleotides read TGCGCCAGCAGCTTGGGAGGGATTCTGGAGACCCAGTACTTC. Its protein is CASSLGGILETQYF. V and J are TRBV5-1 and TRBJ2-5; maybe TRBD2 (5 bases). The CDR3 extends over 14 amino acids. Germline CDR1 and CDR2: SGHRS and YFSETQ. V was clipped by 0 bases and J by 5 bases, with 11 bases between them. Full variable domain (missing parts from reference TRBV5-1 and TRBJ2-5): KAGVTQTPRYLIKTRGQQVTLSCSPISGHRSVSWYQQTPGQGLQFLFEYFSETQRNKGNFPGRFSGRQFSNSRSEMNVSTLELGDSALYLCASSLGGILETQYFGPGTRLLVL.

The J gene is TRBJ1-1, the V gene TRBV5-1; possible D gene TRBD1, 6 bases. This CDR3 region has 16 residues. Germline CDR1 SGHRS, CDR2 YFSETQ. V was shortened by 4 bases and J by 4 bases, with 20 bases between the two germline ends. CDR3 sequence (DNA): TGCGCCAGCAGCCCTTCGTCAGGGGAAGGGAGCACTGAAGCTTTCTTT. It translates to CASSPSSGEGSTEAFF. Supplemented by reference TRBV5-1 and TRBJ1-1, the full variable domain reads KAGVTQTPRYLIKTRGQQVTLSCSPISGHRSVSWYQQTPGQGLQFLFEYFSETQRNKGNFPGRFSGRQFSNSRSEMNVSTLELGDSALYLCASSPSSGEGSTEAFFGQGTRLTVV.